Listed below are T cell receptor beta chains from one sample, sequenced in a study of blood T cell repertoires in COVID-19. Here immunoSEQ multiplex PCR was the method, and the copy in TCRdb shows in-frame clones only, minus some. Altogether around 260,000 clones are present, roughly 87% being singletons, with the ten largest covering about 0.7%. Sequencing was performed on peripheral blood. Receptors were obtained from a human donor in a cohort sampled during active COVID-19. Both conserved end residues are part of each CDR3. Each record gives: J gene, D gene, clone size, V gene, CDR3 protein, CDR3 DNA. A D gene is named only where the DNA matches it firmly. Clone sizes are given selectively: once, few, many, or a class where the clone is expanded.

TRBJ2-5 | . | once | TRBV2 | CASSEGPVQETQYF | TGTGCCAGCAGTGAAGGTCCAGTCCAAGAGACCCAGTACTTC
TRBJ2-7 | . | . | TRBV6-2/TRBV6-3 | CASSSRDSRFVEEQYF | TGTGCCAGCAGTTCCCGAGACAGTCGATTCGTGGAGGAGCAGTACTTC
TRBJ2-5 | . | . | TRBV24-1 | CATSDSDRETQYF | TGTGCCACCAGTGATTCCGACAGGGAGACCCAGTACTTC
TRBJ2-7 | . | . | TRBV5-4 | CASSLRGTPYEQYF | TGTGCCAGCAGCTTGAGAGGAACCCCCTACGAGCAGTACTTC
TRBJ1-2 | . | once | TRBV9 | CASSTPLAGYYGYTF | TGTGCCAGCAGCACCCCCCTCGCGGGATACTATGGCTACACCTTC
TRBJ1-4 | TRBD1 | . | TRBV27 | CASSGTAFNEKLFF | TGTGCCAGCAGTGGGACAGCCTTTAATGAAAAACTGTTTTTT
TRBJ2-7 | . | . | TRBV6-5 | CASSPNVAYEQYF | TGTGCCAGCAGTCCAAATGTTGCCTACGAGCAGTACTTC
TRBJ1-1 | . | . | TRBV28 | CASTTPSGLWNTEAFF | TGTGCCAGCACCACACCTAGCGGTCTCTGGAACACTGAAGCTTTCTTT
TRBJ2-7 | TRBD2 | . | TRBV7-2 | CASSLVLAGVYEQYF | TGTGCCAGCAGCTTAGTGCTAGCGGGAGTGTATGAGCAGTACTTC
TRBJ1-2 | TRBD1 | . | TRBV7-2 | CASSSTQGAPESGYTF | TGTGCCAGCAGCTCGACCCAGGGGGCACCCGAAAGTGGCTACACCTTC
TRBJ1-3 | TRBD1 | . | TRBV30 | CAWSVRGLSSGNTIYF | TGTGCCTGGAGTGTGAGGGGGCTCAGCTCTGGAAACACCATATATTTT
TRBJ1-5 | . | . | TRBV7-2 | CASSPVSGSNQPQHF | TGTGCCAGCAGCCCGGTTTCAGGATCCAATCAGCCCCAGCATTTT
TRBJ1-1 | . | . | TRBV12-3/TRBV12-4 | CASSFHQNTEAFF | TGTGCCAGCAGTTTTCATCAGAACACTGAAGCTTTCTTT
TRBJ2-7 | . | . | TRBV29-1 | CSAGDYEQYF | TGCAGCGCCGGGGACTACGAGCAGTACTTC
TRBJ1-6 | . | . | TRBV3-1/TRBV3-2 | CASSQTTTAYPLHF | TGTGCCAGCAGCCAAACAACGACAGCGTATCCCCTCCACTTT
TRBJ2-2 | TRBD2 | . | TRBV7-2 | CASSPHSGRAGGSGELFF | TGTGCCAGCAGCCCGCATAGCGGGAGGGCCGGGGGTTCCGGGGAGCTGTTTTTT
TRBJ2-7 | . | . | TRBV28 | CASSLLGLHAYEQYF | TGTGCCAGCAGTTTGTTGGGACTCCATGCCTACGAGCAGTACTTC
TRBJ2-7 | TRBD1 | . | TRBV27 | CASSRDRPYYEQYF | TGTGCCAGCAGCCGGGACAGGCCGTACTACGAGCAGTACTTC
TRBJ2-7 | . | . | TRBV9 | CASSAEGRISAYEQYF | TGTGCCAGCAGCGCCGAGGGTAGGATTTCGGCCTACGAGCAGTACTTC
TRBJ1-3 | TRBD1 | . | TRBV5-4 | CASSWGTASGNTIYF | TGTGCCAGCAGCTGGGGGACAGCCTCTGGAAACACCATATATTTT
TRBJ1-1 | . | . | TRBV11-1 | CASSLPVGHTEAFF | TGTGCCAGCAGCCTCCCCGTGGGGCACACTGAAGCTTTCTTT
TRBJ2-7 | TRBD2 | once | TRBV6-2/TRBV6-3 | CASSYSRTSGGSYEQYF | TGTGCCAGCAGTTACTCACGGACTAGCGGGGGTTCCTACGAGCAGTACTTC
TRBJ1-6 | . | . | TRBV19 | CASSPGGRNSPLHF | TGTGCCAGTAGTCCGGGGGGCCGGAATTCACCCCTCCACTTT
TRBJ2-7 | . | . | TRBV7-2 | CASSFGEDYESSYEQYF | TGTGCCAGCAGCTTTGGCGAGGACTACGAGAGCTCCTACGAGCAGTACTTC
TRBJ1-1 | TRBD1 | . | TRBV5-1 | CASSLSDRGLEAFF | TGCGCCAGCAGCTTGTCCGACAGGGGACTTGAAGCTTTCTTT
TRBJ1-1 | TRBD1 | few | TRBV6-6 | CASSARDRGSTEAFF | TGTGCCAGCAGTGCCCGGGACAGGGGTAGCACTGAAGCTTTCTTT
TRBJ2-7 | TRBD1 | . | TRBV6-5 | CASSVGQAYEQYF | TGTGCCAGCAGCGTAGGACAGGCCTACGAGCAGTACTTC
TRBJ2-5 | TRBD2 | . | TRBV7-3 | CASRAGVAGEGTQYF | TGTGCCAGCAGAGCCGGAGTAGCGGGAGAGGGGACCCAGTACTTC
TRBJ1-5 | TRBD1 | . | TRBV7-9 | CASSPPGQPLGQPQHF | TGTGCCAGCAGCCCTCCGGGACAGCCCCTAGGTCAGCCCCAGCATTTT
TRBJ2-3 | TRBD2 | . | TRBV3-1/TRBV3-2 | CASSQGGGGGTDTQYF | TGTGCCAGCAGCCAAGGAGGCGGGGGGGGAACAGATACGCAGTATTTT
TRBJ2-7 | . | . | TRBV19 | CASSIEDRLEQYF | TGTGCCAGTAGTATAGAGGACAGACTAGAGCAGTACTTC
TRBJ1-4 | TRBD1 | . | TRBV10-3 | CAISESGRQGNEKLFF | TGTGCCATCAGTGAGTCTGGGAGACAGGGGAATGAAAAACTGTTTTTT
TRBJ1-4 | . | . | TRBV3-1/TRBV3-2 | CASSQDLIQNEKLFF | TGTGCCAGCAGCCAAGATTTGATACAAAATGAAAAACTGTTTTTT
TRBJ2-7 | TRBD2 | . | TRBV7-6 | CASSPSTPTSGGEQYF | TGTGCCAGCAGCCCCAGTACCCCCACTAGCGGGGGCGAGCAGTACTTC
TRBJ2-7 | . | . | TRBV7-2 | CASSLVDGHSYEQYF | TGTGCCAGCAGCTTGGTGGACGGACACTCCTACGAGCAGTACTTC
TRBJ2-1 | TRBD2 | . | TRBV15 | CATSIAGGPAYNEQFF | TGTGCCACCAGCATCGCGGGGGGGCCGGCCTACAATGAGCAGTTCTTC
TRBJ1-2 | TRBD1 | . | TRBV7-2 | CASSYPTGSLGGGYTF | TGTGCCAGCAGCTATCCGACAGGGTCCCTCGGCGGTGGCTACACCTTC
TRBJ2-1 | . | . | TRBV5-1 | CASSSGSLQGNEQFF | TGCGCCAGCAGTTCAGGCAGCCTTCAGGGCAATGAGCAGTTCTTC
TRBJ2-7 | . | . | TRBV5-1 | CASSSGFSDTYEQYF | TGCGCCAGCAGCTCTGGTTTCAGTGACACCTACGAGCAGTACTTC
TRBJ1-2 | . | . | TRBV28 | CASSLGTDGRYGYTF | TGTGCCAGCAGTTTGGGGACTGACGGAAGATATGGCTACACCTTC
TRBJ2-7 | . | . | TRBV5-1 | CASSSGRVVAYEQYF | TGCGCCAGCAGCTCCGGGCGGGTGGTGGCCTACGAGCAGTACTTC
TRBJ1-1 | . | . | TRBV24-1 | CATSDSTTLDTTRAAFF | TGTGCCACCAGTGATTCGACTACACTTGACACAACACGAGCAGCTTTCTTT
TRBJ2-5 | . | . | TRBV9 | CASSVSGGHLRETQYF | TGTGCCAGCAGCGTGAGTGGGGGACATCTACGGGAGACCCAGTACTTC
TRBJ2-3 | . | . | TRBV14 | CASSPWAPKDTQYF | TGTGCCAGCAGCCCCTGGGCCCCGAAGGATACGCAGTATTTT
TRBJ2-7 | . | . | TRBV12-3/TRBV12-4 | CASSPRYYEQYF | TGTGCCAGCAGTCCCCGCTACTACGAGCAGTACTTC
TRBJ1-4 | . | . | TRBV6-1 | CASSEGVKLFF | TGTGCCAGCAGTGAAGGCGTAAAACTGTTTTTT
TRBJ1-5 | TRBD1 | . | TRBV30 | CASGQGVDQPQHF | TGTGCCTCAGGACAGGGGGTGGATCAGCCCCAGCATTTT
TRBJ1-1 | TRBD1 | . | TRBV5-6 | CASLRGPEMNTEAFF | TGTGCCAGCCTGAGGGGGCCTGAGATGAACACTGAAGCTTTCTTT
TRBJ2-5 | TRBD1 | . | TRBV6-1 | CASSENYWGTGVTETQYF | TGTGCCAGCAGTGAGAATTACTGGGGGACAGGGGTTACGGAGACCCAGTACTTC
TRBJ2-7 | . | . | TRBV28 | CASSPRREVNEQYF | TGTGCCAGCAGTCCGAGGAGGGAGGTCAACGAGCAGTACTTC
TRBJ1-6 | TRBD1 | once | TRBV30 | CAWSSDRVIYNSPLHF | TGTGCCTGGAGTTCGGACAGGGTCATCTATAATTCACCCCTCCACTTT
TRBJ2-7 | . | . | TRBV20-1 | CSASGRVDYEQYF | TGCAGTGCTAGTGGCAGGGTGGACTACGAGCAGTACTTC
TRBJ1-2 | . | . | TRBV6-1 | CASSEVDTGYTF | TGTGCCAGCAGTGAAGTCGACACTGGCTACACCTTC
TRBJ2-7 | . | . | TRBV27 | CASSLRASSYEQYF | TGTGCCAGCAGTTTACGAGCTAGCTCCTACGAGCAGTACTTC